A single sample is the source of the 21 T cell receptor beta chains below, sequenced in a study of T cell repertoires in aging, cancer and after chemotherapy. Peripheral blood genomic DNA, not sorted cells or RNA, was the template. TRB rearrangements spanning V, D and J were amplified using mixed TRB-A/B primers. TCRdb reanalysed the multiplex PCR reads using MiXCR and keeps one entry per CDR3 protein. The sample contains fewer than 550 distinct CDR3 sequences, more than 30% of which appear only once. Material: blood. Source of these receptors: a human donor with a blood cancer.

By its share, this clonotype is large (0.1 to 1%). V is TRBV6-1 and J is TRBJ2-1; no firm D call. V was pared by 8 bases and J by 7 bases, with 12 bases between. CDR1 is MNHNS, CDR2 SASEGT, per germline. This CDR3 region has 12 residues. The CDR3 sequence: CASGKGYNEQFF. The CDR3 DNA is TGTGCCAGCGGGAAGGGATATAATGAGCAGTTCTTC.

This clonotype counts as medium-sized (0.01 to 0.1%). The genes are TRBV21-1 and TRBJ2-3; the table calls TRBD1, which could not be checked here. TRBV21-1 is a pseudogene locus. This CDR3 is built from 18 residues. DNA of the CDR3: TGTGCCAGCAGCAAAGGGGGGACACGAGAGAAGGGGGCAGATACGCAGTATTTT. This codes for CASSKGGTREKGADTQYF.

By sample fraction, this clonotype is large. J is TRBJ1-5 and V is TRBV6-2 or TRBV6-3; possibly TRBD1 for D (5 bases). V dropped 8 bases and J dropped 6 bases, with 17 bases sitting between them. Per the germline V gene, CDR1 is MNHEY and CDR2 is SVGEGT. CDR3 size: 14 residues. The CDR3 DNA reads TGTGCCAGCTCTCGGGGGGAAGATAGTCAGCCCCAGCATTTT. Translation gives CASSRGEDSQPQHF.

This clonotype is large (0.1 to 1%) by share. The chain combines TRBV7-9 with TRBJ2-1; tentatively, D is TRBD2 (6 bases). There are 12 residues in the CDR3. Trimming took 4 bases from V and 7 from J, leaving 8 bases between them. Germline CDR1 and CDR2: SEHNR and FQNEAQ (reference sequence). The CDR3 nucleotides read TGTGCCAGCAGCTGGAGCGGGAATGAGCAGTTCTTC. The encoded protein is CASSWSGNEQFF.

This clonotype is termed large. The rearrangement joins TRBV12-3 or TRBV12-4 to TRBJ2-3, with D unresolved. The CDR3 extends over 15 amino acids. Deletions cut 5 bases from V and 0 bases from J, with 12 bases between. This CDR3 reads CASSTRSPSTDTQYF. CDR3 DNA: TGTGCCAGCAGTACCCGGTCGCCTAGCACAGATACGCAGTATTTT.

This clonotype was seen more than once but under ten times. As DNA, the CDR3 is TGTGCTAGTGGTTCGGGGGTTGGCTACACCTTC. This encodes CASGSGVGYTF. The chain recombines TRBV12-5 with TRBJ1-2, with D tentatively TRBD1 (5 bases). The V end was cut by 4 bases, the J end by 7 bases, with 7 bases between. This CDR3 comprises 11 residues. Germline V gene lookup returns CDR1 LGHNT and CDR2 FRNRAP.

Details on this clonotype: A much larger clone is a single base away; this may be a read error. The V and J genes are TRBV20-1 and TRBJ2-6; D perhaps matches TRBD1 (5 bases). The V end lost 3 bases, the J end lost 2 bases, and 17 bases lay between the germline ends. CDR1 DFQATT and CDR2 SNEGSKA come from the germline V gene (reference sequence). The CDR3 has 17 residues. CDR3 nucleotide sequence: TGCAGTGCTAGTTCCGACAGCTCGTTCCCTGGGGCCAACGTCCTGACTTTC. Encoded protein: CSASSDSSFPGANVLTF.

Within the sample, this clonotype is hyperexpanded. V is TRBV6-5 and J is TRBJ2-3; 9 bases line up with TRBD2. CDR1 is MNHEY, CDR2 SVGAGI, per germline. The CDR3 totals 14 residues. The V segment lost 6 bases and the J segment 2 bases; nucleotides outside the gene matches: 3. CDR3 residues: CASSASGVTDTQYF. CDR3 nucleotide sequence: TGTGCCAGCAGCGCTAGCGGGGTCACAGATACGCAGTATTTT.

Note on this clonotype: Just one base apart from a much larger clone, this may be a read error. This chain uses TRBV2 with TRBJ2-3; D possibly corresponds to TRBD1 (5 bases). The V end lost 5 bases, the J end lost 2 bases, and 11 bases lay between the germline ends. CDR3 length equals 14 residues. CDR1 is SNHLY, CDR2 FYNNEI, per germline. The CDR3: CASSQGFFTDTQYF. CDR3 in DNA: TGTGCCAGCAGTCAGGGTTTTTTCACAGATACGCAGTATTTT.

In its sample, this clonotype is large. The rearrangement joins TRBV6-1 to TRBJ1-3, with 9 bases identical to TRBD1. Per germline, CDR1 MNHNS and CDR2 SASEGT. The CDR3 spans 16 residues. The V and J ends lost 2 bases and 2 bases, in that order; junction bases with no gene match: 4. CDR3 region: CASSEPGQGAGNTIYF. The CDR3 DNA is TGTGCCAGCAGTGAACCGGGACAGGGTGCTGGAAACACCATATATTTT.

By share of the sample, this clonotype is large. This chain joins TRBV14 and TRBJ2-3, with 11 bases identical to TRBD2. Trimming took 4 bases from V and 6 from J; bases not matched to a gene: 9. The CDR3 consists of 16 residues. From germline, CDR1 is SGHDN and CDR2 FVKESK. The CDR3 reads CASSPLIAGGPDTQYF. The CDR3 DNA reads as TGTGCCAGCAGCCCATTAATAGCGGGGGGGCCGGATACGCAGTATTTT.

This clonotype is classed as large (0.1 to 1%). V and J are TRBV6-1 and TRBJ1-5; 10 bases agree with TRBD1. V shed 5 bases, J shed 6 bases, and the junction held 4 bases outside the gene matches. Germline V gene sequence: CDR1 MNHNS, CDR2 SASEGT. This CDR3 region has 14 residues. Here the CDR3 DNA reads TGTGCCAGCAGTACGACAGGGGGCGGTCAGCCCCAGCATTTT. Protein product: CASSTTGGGQPQHF.

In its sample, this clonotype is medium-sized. DNA for the CDR3: TGTGCCAGCACCTTGGGGGCAGGGGCCAAAAACATTCAGTACTTC. It encodes CASTLGAGAKNIQYF. The rearrangement joins TRBV12-3 or TRBV12-4 to TRBJ2-4; the D gene is possibly TRBD1 (6 bases). V lost 7 bases to trimming and J lost 1 base, with 14 bases between them. This CDR3 has 15 residues.

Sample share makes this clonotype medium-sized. The CDR3 DNA sequence: TGCAGTGCTAGAGATCGCGCCTGGGGTAGCGGGAGGAAGAATGAGCAGTTCTTC. Translated, it gives CSARDRAWGSGRKNEQFF. V and J are TRBV20-1 and TRBJ2-1, with 10 bases identical to TRBD2. The V segment lost 0 bases and the J segment 7 bases; nucleotides outside the gene matches: 15. Germline V gives CDR1 DFQATT, CDR2 SNEGSKA (reference sequence). This CDR3 is 18 amino acids long.

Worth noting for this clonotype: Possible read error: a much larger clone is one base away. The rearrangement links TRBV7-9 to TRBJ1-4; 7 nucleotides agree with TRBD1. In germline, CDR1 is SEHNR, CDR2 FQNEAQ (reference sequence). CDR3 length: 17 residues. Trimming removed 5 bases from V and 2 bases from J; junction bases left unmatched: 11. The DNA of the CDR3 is TGTGCCAGCAGCCCCTGGGGCAGGGGGGTGACTAATGAAAAACTGTTTTTT. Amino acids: CASSPWGRGVTNEKLFF.

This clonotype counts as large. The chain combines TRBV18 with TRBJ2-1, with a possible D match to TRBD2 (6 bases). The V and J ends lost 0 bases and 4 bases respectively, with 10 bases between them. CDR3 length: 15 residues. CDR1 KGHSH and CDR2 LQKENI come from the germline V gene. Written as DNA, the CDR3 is TGTGCCAGCTCACCACCCGGGAGCGCATACAATGAGCAGTTCTTC. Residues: CASSPPGSAYNEQFF.

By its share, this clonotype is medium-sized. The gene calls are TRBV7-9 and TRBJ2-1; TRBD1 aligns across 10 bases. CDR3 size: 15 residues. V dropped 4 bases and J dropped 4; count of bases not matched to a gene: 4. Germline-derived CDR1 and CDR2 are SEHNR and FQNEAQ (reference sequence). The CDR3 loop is CASSSGQGDYNEQFF. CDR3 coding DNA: TGTGCCAGCAGCTCCGGACAGGGGGATTACAATGAGCAGTTCTTC.

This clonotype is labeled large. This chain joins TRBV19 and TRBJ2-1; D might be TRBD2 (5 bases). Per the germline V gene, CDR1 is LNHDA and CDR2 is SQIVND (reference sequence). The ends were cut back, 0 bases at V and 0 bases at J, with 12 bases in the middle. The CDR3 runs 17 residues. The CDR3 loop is CASSIDTTGSSYNEQFF. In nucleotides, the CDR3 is TGTGCCAGTAGTATAGATACTACGGGGAGCTCCTACAATGAGCAGTTCTTC.

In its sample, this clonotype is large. The CDR3 DNA sequence: TGTGCCTGGAGTGTACAGGGAGGGGAGACCCAGTACTTC. Its protein product is CAWSVQGGETQYF. The V and J genes are TRBV30 and TRBJ2-5; D perhaps matches TRBD2 (7 bases). Germline loops: CDR1 GTSNPN, CDR2 SVGIG (reference sequence). The V gene lost 0 bases and the J gene lost 5 bases, with 10 bases spanning the gap. This CDR3 is built from 13 residues.

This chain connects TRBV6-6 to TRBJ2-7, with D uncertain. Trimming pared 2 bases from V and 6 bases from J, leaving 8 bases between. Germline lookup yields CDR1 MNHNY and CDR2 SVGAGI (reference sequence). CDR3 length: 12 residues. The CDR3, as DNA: TGTGCCAGCAGTTACGGCGCGACCGAGCAGTACTTC. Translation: CASSYGATEQYF.

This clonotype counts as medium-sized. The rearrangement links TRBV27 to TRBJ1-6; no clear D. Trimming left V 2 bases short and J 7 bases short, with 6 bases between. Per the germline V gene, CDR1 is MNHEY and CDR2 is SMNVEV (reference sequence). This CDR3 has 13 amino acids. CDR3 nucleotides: TGTGCCAGCAGTTTACGGTTCAATTCACCCCTCCACTTT. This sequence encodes CASSLRFNSPLHF.